This T cell receptor beta chain derives from a study of shared clonotypes between healthy human individuals. The overall study: The composition of the donors was two women and a few men aged 18 to 49. Broader study findings: For naive CD4 cells, around 5.1% of clonotypes were shared across a few donors. It was the non-shared clonotypes that had lower generation probabilities than clonotypes shared by all four donors.

For this clone: Its antigen is unknown.

Together with CD45RO+ cells, CCR7-negative CD45RA+ TemRA cells were included in CD8 memory. Between the trimmed V and J ends, which lost 5 bases and 4 bases, there was a span of 15 bases. Germline V lookup: CDR1 MNHEY, CDR2 SMNVEV (reference sequence). The CDR3 contains 15 residues. Some clones are missing from TCRdb's copy, which holds only in-frame ones; the method was immunoSEQ multiplex PCR. Of a few hundred thousand clones listed, around 87% are singletons. The chain recombines TRBV27 with TRBJ1-5; a possible D gene is TRBD1 (5 bases). Sequencing was carried out using memory CD8+ T cells sorted from blood. Subset denoted: CD45RO+ cells pooled with CCR7-negative TemRA cells. This TCR was sampled from a man between 18 and 29 years old in good health. CDR3 in amino acids: CASSPTIGGNQPQHF. The CDR3 nucleotides read TGTGCCAGCAGTCCCACGATCGGGGGGAATCAGCCCCAGCATTTT.